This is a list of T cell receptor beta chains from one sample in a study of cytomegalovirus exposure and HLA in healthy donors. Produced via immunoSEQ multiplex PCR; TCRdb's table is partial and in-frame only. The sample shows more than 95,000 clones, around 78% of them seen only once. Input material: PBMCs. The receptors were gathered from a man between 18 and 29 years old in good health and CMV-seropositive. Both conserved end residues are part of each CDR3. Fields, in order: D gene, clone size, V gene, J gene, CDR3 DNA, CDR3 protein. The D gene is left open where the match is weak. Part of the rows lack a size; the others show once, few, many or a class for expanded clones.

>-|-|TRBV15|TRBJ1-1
TGTACCACCAGCAGAGATTTCTCCGCAGGAACAAATGAAGCTTTCTTT
CTTSRDFSAGTNEAFF
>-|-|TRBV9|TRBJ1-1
TGTGCCAGCAGCTCGGGAGTGAATGAAGCTTTCTTT
CASSSGVNEAFF
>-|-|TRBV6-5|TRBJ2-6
TGTGCCAGCAGTTACTCGGCGGCCTCTGGGGCCAACGTCCTGACTTTC
CASSYSAASGANVLTF
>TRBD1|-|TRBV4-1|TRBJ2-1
TGCGCCAGCAGCCACCCGAGAGGACAGGGGGCTTTGGATGAGCAGTTCTTC
CASSHPRGQGALDEQFF
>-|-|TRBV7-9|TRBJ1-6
TGTGCCAGCAACACAGGGAGTGATTCACCCCTCCACTTT
CASNTGSDSPLHF
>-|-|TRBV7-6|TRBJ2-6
TGTGCCAGCAGCCCCCTAGGGTCCTCAGGGGCGTCTGGGGCCAACGTCCTGACTTTC
CASSPLGSSGASGANVLTF
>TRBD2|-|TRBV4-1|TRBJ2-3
TGCGCCAGCAGCGCTCGCACTAGCGGGTTTAGCACAGATACGCAGTATTTT
CASSARTSGFSTDTQYF
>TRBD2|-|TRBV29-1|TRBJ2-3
TGCAGCGTTGGAGCCAGCGGGGGTGTGTCAGATACGCAGTATTTT
CSVGASGGVSDTQYF
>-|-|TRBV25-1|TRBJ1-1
TGTGCCAGCAGTGAATGGGGGGGCGTCAATCATGGTGAAGCTTTCTTT
CASSEWGGVNHGEAFF
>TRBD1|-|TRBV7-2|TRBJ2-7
TGTGCCAGCAGCCCCCAGCCGACAGGGACCGAGCAGTACTTC
CASSPQPTGTEQYF
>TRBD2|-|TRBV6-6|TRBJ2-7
TGTGCCAGCAGTCTAGCGGGAGGCTCCTACGAGCAGTACTTC
CASSLAGGSYEQYF
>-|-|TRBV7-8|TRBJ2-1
TGTGCCAGCAGCTTAATAGAGGAAAGGGAGCAGTTCTTC
CASSLIEEREQFF
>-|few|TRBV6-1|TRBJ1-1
TGTGCCAGCAGGACAGGGAACACTGAAGCTTTCTTT
CASRTGNTEAFF
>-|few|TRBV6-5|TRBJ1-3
TGTGCCAGCAGTTACCCCGCAACTCTTGGAAACACCATATATTTT
CASSYPATLGNTIYF
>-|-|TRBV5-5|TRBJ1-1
TGTGCCAGCAGCGCCGGGACTCCCAACACTGAAGCTTTCTTT
CASSAGTPNTEAFF
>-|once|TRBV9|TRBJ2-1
TGTGCCAGCAGCTCTTATGCCAGGGCAGACAATGAGCAGTTCTTC
CASSSYARADNEQFF
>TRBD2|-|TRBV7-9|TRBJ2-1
TGTGCCAGCAGCCACGGGGGGGACTCCTACAATGAGCAGTTCTTC
CASSHGGDSYNEQFF
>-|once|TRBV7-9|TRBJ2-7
TGTGCCAGCAGCACAGCTATGTACGAGCAGTACTTC
CASSTAMYEQYF
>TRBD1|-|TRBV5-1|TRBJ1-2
TGCGCCAGCAGCTTGGAGGGGGCGCGAACCTTC
CASSLEGARTF
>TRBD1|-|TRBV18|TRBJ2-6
TGTGCCAGCTCACCAACAGGGGGCTCTGGGGCCAACGTCCTGACTTTC
CASSPTGGSGANVLTF
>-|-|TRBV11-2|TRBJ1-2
TGTGCCAGCAGCCAGAGCACACAGGGTGGCTACACCTTC
CASSQSTQGGYTF
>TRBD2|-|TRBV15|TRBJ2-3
TGTGCCACCAGCAGAGATGGGGTAGCGGGGCTGTCTGATACGCAGTATTTT
CATSRDGVAGLSDTQYF
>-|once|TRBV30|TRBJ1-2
TGTGCCTGGACCCTAGGGGGGGGTGGCTACACCTTC
CAWTLGGGGYTF
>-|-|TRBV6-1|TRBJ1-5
TGTGCCAGCAGTGAATCAGCGGGATCTAGTCAGCCCCAGCATTTT
CASSESAGSSQPQHF
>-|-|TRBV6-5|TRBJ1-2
TGTGCCAGCAGATCACATCAGGGAACTGGCTACACCTTC
CASRSHQGTGYTF
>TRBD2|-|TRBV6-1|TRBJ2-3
TGTGCCAGCAGTGTAATTGCGGGGGGGTCAGATACGCAGTATTTT
CASSVIAGGSDTQYF
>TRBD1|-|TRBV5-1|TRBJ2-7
TGCGCCAGCAGCTCGCCCTGGGACAGGGACTACGAGCAGTACTTC
CASSSPWDRDYEQYF
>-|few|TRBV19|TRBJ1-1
TGTGCCAGTAGTACCACGCGGAACACTGAAGCTTTCTTT
CASSTTRNTEAFF
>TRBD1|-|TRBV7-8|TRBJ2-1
TGTGCCAGCAGCTTACCAGGGGGCACCTACAATGAGCAGTTCTTC
CASSLPGGTYNEQFF
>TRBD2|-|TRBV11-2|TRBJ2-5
TGTGCCAGCAGCTTGTTTATGGCTAGCGGAGGCCAAGAGACCCAGTACTTC
CASSLFMASGGQETQYF
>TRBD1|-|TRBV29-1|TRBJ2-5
TGCAGCGTCCTTTCAGGGGGTGAGACCCAGTACTTC
CSVLSGGETQYF
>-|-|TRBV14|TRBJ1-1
TGTGCCAGCAGCCAAGATAGGATGGGAGGGACGGAAGCTTTCTTT
CASSQDRMGGTEAFF
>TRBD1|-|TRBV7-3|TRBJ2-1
TGTGCCAGCAGCTCCCTGGGACAGGGGGACAATGAGCAGTTCTTC
CASSSLGQGDNEQFF
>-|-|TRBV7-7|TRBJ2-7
TGTGCCAGTTCCTCTTACGACGGGGAGCAGTACTTC
CASSSYDGEQYF
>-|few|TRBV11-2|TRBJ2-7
TGTGCCAGCAGCTTAGGTATCTACGAGCAGTACTTC
CASSLGIYEQYF
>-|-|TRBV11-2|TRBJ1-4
TGTGCCAGCAGCTTCTCACCAGCAACTAATGAAAAACTGTTTTTT
CASSFSPATNEKLFF
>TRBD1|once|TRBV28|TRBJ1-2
TGTGCCAGCAGTTTATTCGGACAGGGGGCGCGGGGCTACACCTTC
CASSLFGQGARGYTF
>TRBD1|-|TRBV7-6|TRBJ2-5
TGTGCCAGCAGCTTAGTCATGCCAGGGGGTCAAGAGACCCAGTACTTC
CASSLVMPGGQETQYF
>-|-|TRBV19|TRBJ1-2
TGTGCCAGTAGCCCGGGACAAGCGTATGGCTACACCTTC
CASSPGQAYGYTF
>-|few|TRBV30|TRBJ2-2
TGTGCCTGGTCGAGGGGGGGGAACGGGGAGCTGTTTTTT
CAWSRGGNGELFF
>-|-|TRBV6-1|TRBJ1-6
TGTGCCAGCAGTGAAGGAACAGGAGATAATTCACCCCTCCACTTT
CASSEGTGDNSPLHF
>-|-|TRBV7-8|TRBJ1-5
TGTGCCAGCAGCCCCCAGGGAAATAGCAATCAGCCCCAGCATTTT
CASSPQGNSNQPQHF
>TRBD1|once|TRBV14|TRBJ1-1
TGTGCCAGCAGCCAGACTAAGGGACAGGGGGACGGAGCTTTCTTT
CASSQTKGQGDGAFF
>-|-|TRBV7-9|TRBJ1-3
TGTGCCAGCAGCTTAGGAGACACCATATATTTT
CASSLGDTIYF
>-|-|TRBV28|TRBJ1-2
TGTGCCAGCCATGAAGGGGGTACTAACTATGGCTACACCTTC
CASHEGGTNYGYTF
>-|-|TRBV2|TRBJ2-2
TGTGCCAGCAGTGAAGCGGGGGGGCACGGCGGGGAGCTGTTTTTT
CASSEAGGHGGELFF
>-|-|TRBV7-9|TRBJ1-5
TGTTCCAGCAGGCAGAGCAATCAGCCCCAGCATTTT
CSSRQSNQPQHF
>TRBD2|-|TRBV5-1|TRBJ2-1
TGCGCCAGCAGCTTGTTCTCTCGGGGGGGCAATGACAATGAGCAGTTCTTC
CASSLFSRGGNDNEQFF
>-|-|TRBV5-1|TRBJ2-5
TGCGCCAGCAGCTTCGGCGGGACCCAGTACTTC
CASSFGGTQYF
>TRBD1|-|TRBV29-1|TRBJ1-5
TGCAGCGTGGGGGACAGGGACAATCAGCCCCAGCATTTT
CSVGDRDNQPQHF
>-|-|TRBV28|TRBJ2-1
TGTGCCAGCAGTTTGGGCTCAAGCTCCTACAATGAGCAGTTCTTC
CASSLGSSSYNEQFF
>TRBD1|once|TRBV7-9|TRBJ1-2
TGTGCCAGCAGCTTGGCCGACAGGGATGGCTACACCTTC
CASSLADRDGYTF
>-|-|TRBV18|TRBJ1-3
TGTGCCAGCTCACCGACGGCCTCGGGACATAGGGAAAACACCATATATTTT
CASSPTASGHRENTIYF
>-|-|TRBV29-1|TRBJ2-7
TGCAGCGTGGGACAATCCTCCTACGAGCAGTACTTC
CSVGQSSYEQYF
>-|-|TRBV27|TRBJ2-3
TGTGCCAGCAGTTTTCCGGGGGGCACAGATACGCAGTATTTT
CASSFPGGTDTQYF
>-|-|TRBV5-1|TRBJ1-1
TGCGCCAGCAGCCTTGGGGGCTCCCAGCTATCGAACACTGAAGCTTTCTTT
CASSLGGSQLSNTEAFF
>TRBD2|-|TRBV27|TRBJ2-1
TGTGCCAGCAGTGGGAGCGGGGACTACAATGAGCAGTTCTTC
CASSGSGDYNEQFF
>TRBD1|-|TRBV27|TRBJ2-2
TGTGCCAGCAGTCTCCGGGACAGGCTGAACACCGGGGAGCTGTTTTTT
CASSLRDRLNTGELFF
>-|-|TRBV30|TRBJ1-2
TGTGCCTGGAGTGCGGGGGAGGGTGGCTACACCTTC
CAWSAGEGGYTF
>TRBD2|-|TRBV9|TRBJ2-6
TGTGCCAGCAGCGTTGGTAGCGGGGGGGCTGGTGGGGCCAACGTCCTGACTTTC
CASSVGSGGAGGANVLTF